This record concerns one T cell receptor (beta chain) sequence. Antigen unknown. The data belong to a study of lymphopenia after photon versus proton radiotherapy. Here immunoSEQ multiplex PCR was the method, and the copy in TCRdb shows in-frame clones only, minus some. The data hold approximately 23,000 clones, with roughly 91% observed a single time. Regarding the study as a whole: A bigger post-nadir fall in TCR diversity correlated inversely with survival time in deceased patients. Only patients who died were analyzed for survival; proton advantage is unproven.

Germline CDR1 reads MNHEY; CDR2 reads SVGAGI. CDR3 length: 14 amino acids. J lost 5 bases, V lost 5 bases, and 5 bases had no gene match. This sequence joins TRBV6-5 and TRBJ1-2; 10 bases are a match to TRBD1. The starting material was peripheral blood, obtained from a patient treated with proton-based radiotherapy. The sequence was obtained from a man aged 80 or over with esophageal cancer. CDR3 amino acids: CASSRQGAGYGYTF. The CDR3 DNA is TGTGCCAGCAGTAGACAGGGGGCAGGATATGGCTACACCTTC.